This T cell receptor (beta chain) appears in the sequencing data of a study of cytomegalovirus exposure and HLA in healthy donors. General study results and limits: In a later analysis, productive TCRs from donors in an Asian-associated ancestry cluster reportedly carried fewer N-insertions than the cohort mean. A later analysis found most CMV-associated TCR beta chains apparently HLA-restricted.

The germline V gene encodes CDR1 GTSNPN and CDR2 SVGIG (reference sequence). V was clipped by 0 bases and J by 5 bases; unmatched bases: 5. The CDR3 runs to 15 residues. A multiplex PCR was run with 60 Vbeta primers and 13 Jbeta primers. Generated by immunoSEQ multiplex PCR, the TCRdb table keeps only in-frame clones and is missing some. The sample lists about 160,000 clones; around 78% were seen once. This clone was detected only once. Its antigen is as yet unknown. The receptor's source is a woman aged 40-49 years in good health and CMV-seropositive. Sequencing was carried out using PBMCs. The chain joins TRBV30 to TRBJ1-5; 9 bases align to TRBD1. The CDR3: CAWSVPGTGYQPQHF. CDR3 sequence (DNA): TGTGCCTGGAGTGTCCCCGGGACAGGGTATCAGCCCCAGCATTTT.